A single sample gave rise to the 24 T cell receptor beta chains below, sequenced in a study of OX40 agonist ivuxolimab in advanced cancers. Sequencing was performed with immunoSEQ multiplex PCR; in TCRdb, only in-frame clones are kept and a portion is missing. The table records approximately 99,000 clones, roughly nine tenths of them present only once. Sequenced here: CD4+ or CD8+ T cells sorted from blood, sampled in a trial of the OX40 agonist ivuxolimab. The receptors come from an adult with an advanced solid tumor such as melanoma, head and neck, liver or kidney cancer.

This chain links TRBV19 with TRBJ1-5; D is undetermined. The germline V gene encodes CDR1 LNHDA and CDR2 SQIVND (reference sequence). The length of the CDR3 is 14 residues. V lost 4 bases, J lost 6 bases, and 13 bases lay in between. The CDR3 nucleotides are TGTGCCAGTAGTAGGGGAGAAGGGATTCAGCCCCAGCATTTT. It yields the protein CASSRGEGIQPQHF.

This chain joins TRBV30 and TRBJ2-7; D is undetermined. Per the germline V gene, CDR1 is GTSNPN and CDR2 is SVGIG (reference sequence). V lost 1 base and J 3 bases, leaving 13 bases between the germline ends. The CDR3 extends over 14 amino acids. The CDR3 sequence: CAWSAPPVNYEQYF. In DNA form, the CDR3 reads TGTGCCTGGAGTGCTCCCCCTGTAAACTACGAGCAGTACTTC.

The sample holds a few counts of this clone. V usage is TRBV6-5 and J usage is TRBJ1-5, with TRBD1 matching over 9 bases. The CDR3 length is 13 residues. Looked up from germline, CDR1 is MNHEY and CDR2 is SVGAGI. J gave up 7 bases and V 6 bases, and 4 bases lay outside the gene matches. The CDR3 DNA reads as TGTGCCAGCAGCACCGGACAGGGGCAGCCCCAGCATTTT. Amino acid sequence: CASSTGQGQPQHF.

The gene calls are TRBV19 and TRBJ1-2, with 8 positions matching TRBD1. The ends lost 5 bases at V and 4 bases at J; junction bases unmatched: 6. Germline loops: CDR1 LNHDA, CDR2 SQIVND (reference sequence). CDR3 length: 14 residues. CDR3 in amino acids: CASSFGGQAYGYTF. As DNA, the CDR3 is TGTGCCAGTAGTTTCGGGGGACAGGCCTATGGCTACACCTTC. Using reference TRBV19 and TRBJ1-2 for the parts outside the CDR3, the full variable domain is DGGITQSPKYLFRKEGQNVTLSCEQNLNHDAMYWYRQDPGQGLRLIYYSQIVNDFQKGDIAEGYSVSREKKESFPLTVTSAQKNPTAFYLCASSFGGQAYGYTFGSGTRLTVV.

The chain is built from TRBV18 and TRBJ2-2, with D perhaps TRBD1 (6 bases). Trimming left V 1 base short and J 6 bases short, with 12 bases between. From germline, CDR1 is KGHSH and CDR2 LQKENI. This CDR3 is 15 amino acids long. CDR3 in amino acids: CASSPLQGTAGELFF. As DNA, the CDR3 is TGTGCCAGCTCACCACTCCAGGGGACGGCCGGGGAGCTGTTTTTT.

The V gene is TRBV4-1, the J gene TRBJ1-1; maybe TRBD1 (5 bases). Looked up from germline, CDR1 is MGHRA and CDR2 is YSYEKL. Deletions cut 7 bases from V and 10 bases from J, with 13 bases between. CDR3 length: 11 amino acids. The CDR3: CASKTPGPAFF. As DNA, the CDR3 is TGCGCCAGCAAAACTCCGGGGCCAGCTTTCTTT.

Only a few counts were recorded for this clone. The rearrangement links TRBV30 to TRBJ1-1; the D gene is possibly TRBD1 (5 bases). From germline, CDR1 is GTSNPN and CDR2 SVGIG (reference sequence). This CDR3 comprises 14 residues. The V end was cut by 4 bases, the J end by 2 bases, with 14 bases between. The CDR3 here is CAWTVWRGNTEAFF. The CDR3 region has the DNA TGTGCCTGGACCGTATGGAGGGGCAACACTGAAGCTTTCTTT.

For this clone: The junction departs from the called germline gene at one end, perhaps through a read error. The chain couples TRBV2 to TRBJ1-2; D is unclear. The CDR3 consists of 16 residues. In germline, CDR1 is SNHLY, CDR2 FYNNEI. The CDR3 nucleotides are TGTGCCAGCAGTGAAGGCATTTGGGCCTCCAACTCTGGCTACACCTTC. Its translation is CASSEGIWASNSGYTF.

The gene calls are TRBV6-6 and TRBJ1-4, with D uncertain. CDR3 length: 15 amino acids. Germline assignment: CDR1 MNHNY and CDR2 SVGAGI (reference sequence). V was trimmed by 0 bases and J by 7 bases, leaving 12 bases between them. The CDR3 spells CASSYSSSFAEKLFF. In nucleotides, the CDR3 is TGTGCCAGCAGTTACTCGTCATCCTTCGCTGAAAAACTGTTTTTT.

This rearrangement joins TRBV7-2 to TRBJ2-3, with TRBD2 matching over 8 bases. Trimming took 5 bases from V and 4 from J; bases not matched to a gene: 11. CDR1 and CDR2 (germline): SGHTA, FQGNSA. This CDR3 is built from 16 residues. DNA for the CDR3: TGTGCCAGCAGCCGGGGCAGTAGCGGGACCGCAGATACGCAGTATTTT. Encoded protein: CASSRGSSGTADTQYF.

V usage is TRBV5-1 and J usage is TRBJ2-1; the match to TRBD2 covers 7 bases. The J segment lost 2 bases and the V segment lost 0 bases, leaving 17 bases of the junction unmatched. Germline V CDR1 and CDR2: SGHRS, YFSETQ. This CDR3 comprises 20 residues. This CDR3 is CASSLEGLLGREVPYNEQFF. CDR3 coding DNA: TGCGCCAGCAGCTTGGAAGGTCTTCTAGGTCGGGAGGTTCCCTACAATGAGCAGTTCTTC.

The chain employs TRBV6-1 and TRBJ1-1; D unresolved. Germline V gene sequence: CDR1 MNHNS, CDR2 SASEGT. The CDR3 length is 13 residues. The V and J ends lost 5 bases and 8 bases respectively, with 15 bases between them. CDR3 sequence: CASSRHSRVEAFF. In DNA form, the CDR3 reads TGTGCCAGCAGTCGGCACTCGAGGGTGGAAGCTTTCTTT.

This sequence joins TRBV7-9 and TRBJ2-1; TRBD2 aligns across 10 bases. J was trimmed by 4 bases and V by 9 bases; bases with no gene match: 9. CDR1 is SEHNR, CDR2 FQNEAQ, per germline (reference sequence). CDR3 length: 15 amino acids. Here the CDR3 DNA reads TGTGCCAGTACAGCCACTAGCGGGGATTACAATGAGCAGTTCTTC. Amino acids: CASTATSGDYNEQFF.

The chain joins TRBV7-9 to TRBJ2-3; D is uncertain. Deletions cut 8 bases from V and 2 bases from J, with 14 bases between. This CDR3 has 14 amino acids. CDR1 SEHNR and CDR2 FQNEAQ come from the germline V gene (reference sequence). In nucleotides, the CDR3 is TGTGCCAGCGCTTTTGGTGGGCTCACAGATACGCAGTATTTT. Protein: CASAFGGLTDTQYF.

The chain links TRBV10-3 to TRBJ1-5; D might be TRBD1 (6 bases). The CDR3 runs to 13 residues. Germline V gene data show CDR1 as ENHRY and CDR2 as SYGVKD. Trimming took off 6 bases at V and 1 base at J, with 7 bases between the two ends. For the CDR3, the DNA is TGTGCCATCAGACAGGGAAGCAATCAGCCCCAGCATTTT. This codes for CAIRQGSNQPQHF.

The chain recombines TRBV6-5 with TRBJ2-5, with 8 bases fitting TRBD1. Trimming cost V 0 bases and J 5 bases; bases outside gene matches: 8. Looked up from germline, CDR1 is MNHEY and CDR2 is SVGAGI. This CDR3 comprises 16 residues. The CDR3 nucleotides are TGTGCCAGCAGTTACTCGTTCCCAGGGGGCAGGGAGACCCAGTACTTC. Its translation is CASSYSFPGGRETQYF.

The chain joins TRBV11-3 to TRBJ2-7; D is unclear. Per germline, CDR1 SGHNT and CDR2 YENEEA. Trimming removed 6 bases at V and 6 bases at J, with 15 bases between. The CDR3 sequence is 13 residues long. CDR3 sequence (DNA): TGTGCCAGCAGTCGCGGACGGACCGGCGAGCAGTACTTC. Its translation: CASSRGRTGEQYF.

The chain combines TRBV6-5 with TRBJ1-3; D is uncertain. The germline V and J ends were trimmed by 6 bases and 7 bases, with 10 bases remaining between them. The length of the CDR3 is 12 residues. CDR1 is MNHEY and CDR2 is SVGAGI in the germline V gene. The CDR3 sequence is CASSHGGNTIYF. In nucleotides, the CDR3 is TGTGCCAGCAGCCACGGTGGGAACACCATATATTTT.

The chain recombines TRBV5-1 with TRBJ2-1, with D unclear. The CDR3 sequence is 14 residues long. The V gene's germline CDR1 is SGHRS and CDR2 YFSETQ. Trimming removed 0 bases at V and 7 bases at J, with 11 bases between. The CDR3 DNA reads TGCGCCAGCAGCTTGGCCCCACAGACAAATGAGCAGTTCTTC. This codes for CASSLAPQTNEQFF.

CDR3 in amino acids: CATRQGGDNEQFF. Written as DNA, the CDR3 is TGTGCCACCAGACAGGGTGGGGACAATGAGCAGTTCTTC. The chain uses TRBV19 and TRBJ2-1; TRBD1 agrees at 7 bases. CDR1 and CDR2 from the germline V gene are LNHDA and SQIVND (reference sequence). The CDR3 sequence is 13 residues long. V lost 10 bases to trimming and J lost 5 bases; unmatched junction nucleotides: 8.

This chain links TRBV5-6 with TRBJ1-2; a possible D gene is TRBD1 (5 bases). The CDR3 runs to 15 residues. V was trimmed by 3 bases and J by 5 bases, leaving 17 bases between them. CDR1 is SGHDT and CDR2 is YYEEEE in the germline V gene. The CDR3 DNA reads as TGTGCCAGCAGCTCTGGAAGGGGAGTTACTTATGGCTACACCTTC. Amino acid sequence: CASSSGRGVTYGYTF.

This chain links TRBV9 with TRBJ2-1; 13 bases fit TRBD2. Unmatched junction bases numbered 16, after V lost 3 bases and J lost 7 bases. The CDR3 spans 19 residues. Germline CDR1 and CDR2: SGDLS and YYNGEE. As DNA, the CDR3 is TGTGCCAGCAGCGCACAACTAGCGGGAGGGCTTCGGGTTGGGAATGAGCAGTTCTTC. It specifies CASSAQLAGGLRVGNEQFF.

The rearrangement uses TRBV6-6 and TRBJ2-3, with 9 bases matching TRBD2. The length of the CDR3 is 16 residues. Trimming removed 0 bases from V and 4 bases from J; junction bases left unmatched: 5. From germline, CDR1 is MNHNY and CDR2 SVGAGI (reference sequence). The CDR3 DNA reads as TGTGCCAGCAGTTACTCGATGGCGGGAGGGGCAGATACGCAGTATTTT. Residues: CASSYSMAGGADTQYF.

This clone was detected only a few times. The genes are TRBV18 and TRBJ2-2; D is ambiguous. V lost 2 bases to trimming and J lost 0 bases, with 4 bases between them. Germline V gene data show CDR1 as KGHSH and CDR2 as LQKENI. The length of the CDR3 is 14 residues. For the CDR3, the DNA is TGTGCCAGCTCACCATCTACGAACACCGGGGAGCTGTTTTTT. This gives the protein CASSPSTNTGELFF.